The sample holds a few counts of the clone carrying this T cell receptor beta chain. Antigen: not known. The record originates from a study of cytomegalovirus exposure and HLA in healthy donors. The PCR had 60 Vbeta and 13 Jbeta primers. Repertoires were generated with immunoSEQ multiplex PCR, while TCRdb's copy carries only in-frame clones and drops some. The sample carries 100,000 to 150,000 clones, about 82% recorded once. Broader study findings: Reports credit the classifier with highly specific, highly sensitive diagnosis of cytomegalovirus status. A previous analysis found most TCR beta V segments productive roughly 87% or roughly 30% of the time.

In germline, CDR1 is LNHDA, CDR2 SQIVND (reference sequence). The V and J ends lost 8 bases and 4 bases respectively, with 27 bases between them. The CDR3 has 18 amino acids. The chain uses TRBV19 and TRBJ1-5, with D uncertain. Material for sequencing was PBMCs. The sequence was obtained from a boy aged 5-17 years in good health and CMV-seronegative. This CDR3 is CASGPPGTKLKRNQPQHF. CDR3 nucleotide sequence: TGTGCCAGTGGGCCTCCGGGAACCAAACTTAAGCGTAATCAGCCCCAGCATTTT.